A single sample is the source of the 30 T cell receptor delta chains below, sequenced in a study of γδ T cells in repeated Plasmodium falciparum infection. TCRdb fed the multiplex PCR reads to CATT. The data hold about 89,000 delta-chain clones, with over 1.3% observed a single time. Gammadelta T cells were flow-sorted from PBMC into Vgamma9/Vdelta2+ and Vdelta2-negative populations for bulk analysis. The sample was gamma-delta T cells from blood. These receptors originate from a pool of human donors (malaria-infected and uninfected, not separated).

A note on this clone: This DNA translates differently at residue 15 from the TCRdb protein, which is that of a much larger clone; a read error is likely, and the protein shown is the DNA's own translation. TRDV2 is the V gene, and the J gene was not called; TRDD3 reflects the table's D call only, with no check against the DNA. Germline V gene sequence: CDR1 GEAIGNYY, CDR2 EKD. The CDR3 contains 17 residues. DNA of the CDR3: TGTGCCTGTGACACCGTGGGGATTCCCCTCGACACCGATAAACCCATCTTT. As protein: CACDTVGIPLDTDKPIF.

With regard to this clone: This DNA translates differently at residue 14 from the TCRdb protein, which is that of a much larger clone; a read error is likely, and the protein shown is the DNA's own translation. The chain couples TRDV3 to TRDJ1; D might be TRDD3 (6 bases). The CDR3 has 18 amino acids. V lost 3 bases and J 7 bases, leaving 33 bases between the germline ends. Germline CDR1 and CDR2: TVYSNPD and GDNSRS (reference sequence). CDR3 sequence: CALAVTFWGFARGSKLIF. Written as DNA, the CDR3 is TGTGCCTTAGCCGTTACATTCTGGGGATTCGCTCGAGGGAGTAAACTCATCTTT.

This clone was seen more than once but under ten times. The protein held in TCRdb is that of a much larger clone and does not match this DNA's translation at residue 15, likely because of a read error; the protein shown is translated from the DNA. The genes are TRDV2 and TRDJ1, with 10 bases matching TRDD3. The J gene was not available in TCRdb and was assigned here by matching the DNA to germline segments. Germline CDR1 is GEAIGNYY and CDR2 is EKD. This CDR3 has 19 amino acids. The CDR3 region is CACDTLTGGFDMYTGKLIF. The CDR3 nucleotides are TGTGCCTGTGACACCCTCACTGGGGGATTCGACATGTACACCGGTAAACTCATCTTT.

This clone was recorded a few times. TCRdb attributes to this sequence the protein of a much larger clone, which differs from the DNA translation at residue 9; a read error is likely, and the protein displayed is translated from the DNA. V and J are TRDV2 and TRDJ1; 9 nucleotides agree with TRDD3. No J gene was available from TCRdb, and it was assigned here by a germline match of the DNA. The junction had 24 bases not matched to a gene; V was cut back by 2 bases and J by 0 bases. Germline CDR1 and CDR2: GEAIGNYY and EKD. The CDR3 is 22 residues long. CDR3 sequence reads: CACDRNPTGRGYASRYTDKLIF. In DNA, the CDR3 is TGTGCCTGTGACAGGAATCCTACGGGAAGGGGATACGCGAGTAGGTACACCGATAAACTCATCTTT.

This clone was found a few times. A far more abundant clone sits one base away, making this likely a read error. Other DNA sequences within the sample encode an identical CDR3. V and J are TRDV1 and TRDJ1; D is undetermined. In the absence of a J gene in TCRdb, the DNA was matched to germline to assign it here. The V and J ends lost 0 bases and 1 base respectively, with 9 bases between them. This CDR3 has 15 amino acids. Germline V gives CDR1 TSWWSYY, CDR2 QGS. CDR3 DNA sequence: TGTGCTCTTGGGGAACTATCCCTAACCACCGATAAACTCATCTTT. Translation: CALGELSLTTDKLIF.

This clone showed up just a few times. The translation of this DNA and the TCRdb protein of a much larger clone differ at residue 13, probably owing to a read error; the protein shown here is translated from the DNA. The CDR3 region has the DNA TGTGCCTGTGACCCTCACCGAGCACAAAAATACACCAATAAACTCATCTTT. It specifies CACDPHRAQKYTNKLIF. This chain uses TRDV2 with TRDJ1, with D tentatively TRDD1 (5 bases). Per germline, CDR1 GEAIGNYY and CDR2 EKD. This CDR3 has 17 residues.

This clone was seen a few times. This likely traces to a read error, being one base from a far larger clone. This sample includes further DNA sequences coding for the same CDR3. The rearrangement joins TRDV1 to TRDJ1; 13 nucleotides line up with TRDD3. TCRdb records no J gene; here it was assigned by comparing the DNA to germline. Germline trimming cut 6 bases from V and 0 bases from J; bases unmatched to any gene: 31. This CDR3 has 25 amino acids. Germline V gene data show CDR1 as TSWWSYY and CDR2 as QGS. CDR3 sequence reads: CALGIDFLRSITGGYAPGYTDKLIF. CDR3 DNA: TGTGCTCTTGGTATTGACTTTCTGAGGTCCATTACTGGGGGATACGCACCAGGCTACACCGATAAACTCATCTTT.

This clone was recorded a few times. The TCRdb protein, from a much larger clone, departs from this DNA's translation at residue 9, likely by read error; the protein shown derives from the DNA. The chain recombines TRDV3 with TRDJ1; D perhaps matches TRDD3 (8 bases). The CDR3 runs 20 residues. Trimming removed 2 bases from V and 4 bases from J, with 35 bases in between. The germline V gene has CDR1 TVYSNPD and CDR2 GDNSRS (reference sequence). The DNA of the CDR3 is TGTGCCTTTTTTTCCTACGAACTCTGCTACTGGGGGGCGGCGGGCGATAAACTCATCTTT. Protein product: CAFFSYELCYWGAAGDKLIF.

Comments on this clone: The amino acid sequence in TCRdb belongs to a much larger clone and departs from this DNA's translation at residue 19, likely a sequencing read error; the sequence shown is translated from the DNA. The chain is built from TRDV1 and TRDJ1; D may be TRDD3 (10 bases). The J gene, left out of TCRdb, was set here by checking the DNA against germline. The CDR3 extends over 22 amino acids. The V gene lost 3 bases and the J gene lost 10 bases, with 42 bases spanning the gap. From germline, CDR1 is TSWWSYY and CDR2 QGS. The CDR3 protein is CALGDPSLPTYWGIRISPRLIF. In DNA form, the CDR3 reads TGTGCTCTTGGGGATCCGAGCCTTCCTACGTACTGGGGGATTAGAATTTCCCCCAGACTCATCTTT.

This clone has ten or more counts. The chain combines TRDV1 with TRDJ1, with 13 bases matching TRDD3. V was pared by 1 base and J by 3 bases, with 17 bases of the junction left unmatched. This CDR3 comprises 21 residues. Germline lookup yields CDR1 TSWWSYY and CDR2 QGS. Written as DNA, the CDR3 is TGTGCTCTTGGGGAACGTTACTGGGGGATACGCGTATCCCCAGCGTCCGATAAACTCATCTTT. As protein: CALGERYWGIRVSPASDKLIF.

There are many counts of this clone. The chain couples TRDV1 to TRDJ1, with D possibly matching TRDD2 (5 bases). The germline gives CDR1 TSWWSYY, CDR2 QGS. Trimming pared 0 bases from V and 11 bases from J, leaving 28 bases between. The CDR3 contains 18 residues. This CDR3 is CALGELETPLWAFGHLIF. CDR3 bases: TGTGCTCTTGGGGAACTAGAGACGCCTCTATGGGCCTTCGGCCATCTCATCTTT.

This clone was observed many times. TCRdb's entry gives the protein of a much larger clone, which mismatches this DNA's translation at residue 9, likely from a read error; the protein reported here is translated from the DNA. The gene calls are TRDV1 and TRDJ1; D is uncertain. Germline values: CDR1 TSWWSYY, CDR2 QGS. V lost 0 bases and J lost 0, with 14 bases in between. CDR3 size: 17 residues. In DNA form, the CDR3 reads TGTGCTCTTGGGGAACTGTTGTATACCCCGTACACCGATAAACTCATCTTT. Its protein product is CALGELLYTPYTDKLIF.

A remark on this clone: A read error likely explains why the TCRdb protein, taken from a much larger clone, differs from this DNA's translation at residue 5; the protein shown is translated from the DNA. The chain combines TRDV1 with TRDJ1; TRDD3 might be the D (7 bases). The length of the CDR3 is 21 residues. Trimming cost V 4 bases and J 6 bases, with 36 bases left between them. The V gene's germline CDR1 is TSWWSYY and CDR2 QGS. Here the CDR3 reads CALGVDVPIPSNYRGIHKLIF. The CDR3 DNA reads as TGTGCTCTTGGGGTGGATGTTCCTATCCCGTCAAATTATCGGGGGATTCATAAACTCATCTTT.

In this sample, this clone turned up a few times. A far larger clone is one base from this, pointing to a likely read error. Other DNA sequences in this specimen translate into the identical CDR3. The J gene is TRDJ1, the V gene TRDV2; 8 nucleotides align to TRDD3. TCRdb gives no J gene; it was assigned here by matching the DNA to germline. Germline CDR1 is GEAIGNYY and CDR2 is EKD. The CDR3 is 19 residues long. Here the CDR3 reads CACDKLGDSPTLQSDKLIF. The CDR3 bases are TGCGCCTGTGACAAGCTGGGGGACTCACCAACTCTCCAAAGTGACAAACTCATCTTT.

Regarding this clone: TCRdb's protein for this DNA is that of a much larger clone and differs from the translation at residue 11, likely a read error; the protein shown is the DNA translation. V and J are TRDV2 and TRDJ1; TRDD3 matches 8 bases. TCRdb supplies no J gene; here it was assigned by aligning the nucleotide sequence to germline. V gave up 0 bases and J gave up 0 bases; unmatched junction bases: 17. Germline V gene lookup returns CDR1 GEAIGNYY and CDR2 EKD. CDR3 length: 20 amino acids. The CDR3 coding sequence is TGTGCCTGTGACACCGTTGAATTACTGGGGGGTACGTCAGACACCGATAAACTCATCTTT. This translates into CACDTVELLGGTSDTDKLIF.

Concerning this clone itself: The mismatch at residue 3 between this DNA's translation and the TCRdb protein of a much larger clone likely reflects a read error; the protein shown is translated from the DNA. The chain is built from TRDV2 and TRDJ1; 10 nucleotides agree with TRDD3. TCRdb leaves out the J gene; it was filled in here by matching the DNA to germline. CDR3 length equals 23 residues. Germline lookup yields CDR1 GEAIGNYY and CDR2 EKD. The CDR3 DNA sequence: TGTGCCCGTGACACTTTCCCGAGGCCTTCCGTGGGTGGGGGATACCGGGGGACCGATAAACTCATCTTT. Its protein product is CARDTFPRPSVGGGYRGTDKLIF.

This clone showed up just a few times. This probably arose from a read error, given a far larger clone one base away. In the same sample, other DNA sequences code for this CDR3. The chain uses TRDV2 and TRDJ2; 8 nucleotides line up with TRDD3. The length of the CDR3 is 15 residues. Looked up from germline, CDR1 is GEAIGNYY and CDR2 is EKD. The V gene end was trimmed by 3 bases and the J gene end by 4 bases; junction bases not matched to a gene: 6. The CDR3 DNA reads TGTGCCTGTGACGTACTTGGGGATACGACAGCACAACTCTTCTTT. It yields the protein CACDVLGDTTAQLFF.

This clone was recorded a few times. Only one base separates this from a far larger clonotype, so it likely reflects a read error. This same CDR3 is encoded by further DNA sequences in the sample. This chain links TRDV2 with TRDJ1; no firm D call. TCRdb does not report a J gene; here it was assigned by matching the DNA to germline references. The germline CDR1 and CDR2 sequences are GEAIGNYY and EKD. The CDR3 sequence is 15 residues long. This chain's CDR3 is CACDTGGTHTDKLIF. In nucleotides, the CDR3 is TGTGCCTGCGACACCGGAGGGACTCACACCGATAAACTCATCTTT.

As for this clone: A read error likely explains this, since a far larger clone differs by one base. The sample carries other DNA sequences with the same CDR3. This chain links TRDV1 with TRDJ1; TRDD2 might be the D (5 bases). In germline, CDR1 is TSWWSYY, CDR2 QGS. With 2 bases removed from V and 11 bases from J, the gap between germline ends came to 21 bases. The CDR3 contains 15 residues. In nucleotides, the CDR3 is TGTGCTCTTGGGGAAACGTCTTCCCCCATTGCTAAGCTCATCTTT. It specifies CALGETSSPIAKLIF.

The chain recombines TRDV1 with TRDJ2, with 10 bases fitting TRDD3. This CDR3 contains 20 residues. CDR1 is TSWWSYY, CDR2 QGS, per germline. The ends lost 2 bases at V and 4 bases at J; junction bases unmatched: 16. The CDR3 spells CALGENPDWGIVETTAQLFF. Written as DNA, the CDR3 is TGTGCTCTTGGGGAAAACCCTGACTGGGGGATTGTTGAGACGACAGCACAACTCTTCTTT.

With respect to this clone: Translating this DNA gives a protein that differs at residue 11 from the TCRdb one, which belongs to a much larger clone; a read error is likely, and the protein shown is this translation. This sequence joins TRDV2 and TRDJ1; a weak D match, TRDD3 (6 bases). The CDR3 is made up of 14 amino acids. Germline assignment: CDR1 GEAIGNYY and CDR2 EKD. CDR3 residues: CACDSLGLTDELIF. Here the CDR3 DNA reads TGTGCCTGTGACTCACTGGGACTCACCGATGAACTCATCTTT.

This clone has a handful of counts. TCRdb shows a much larger clone's protein in place of this DNA's translation, and the two differ at residue 4, likely through a read error; the protein shown is translated from the DNA. The chain recombines TRDV1 with TRDJ1, with 10 bases fitting TRDD3. Germline loops: CDR1 TSWWSYY, CDR2 QGS. The CDR3 spans 23 residues. The CDR3 sequence is CAIPGDIGIYPEYWGITTDKLIF. As DNA, the CDR3 is TGTGCGATACCCGGGGATATAGGGATCTACCCTGAATACTGGGGGATCACCACCGATAAACTCATCTTT.

Worth noting for this clone: The protein held in TCRdb is that of a much larger clone and does not match this DNA's translation at residue 8, likely because of a read error; the protein shown is translated from the DNA. Additional DNA sequences in this sample encode the identical CDR3. This sequence joins TRDV2 and TRDJ3, with 8 bases that match TRDD3. No J segment appears in TCRdb, so it was assigned here by matching the sequence to germline. Germline assignment: CDR1 GEAIGNYY and CDR2 EKD. Losses at the gene ends were 1 base for V and 0 bases for J; bases not matched to a gene: 4. The CDR3 has 18 residues. CDR3 loop: CACDTGGCSSWDTRQMFF. Here the CDR3 DNA reads TGTGCCTGTGACACTGGGGGATGCAGCTCCTGGGACACCCGACAGATGTTTTTC.

There are a few counts of this clone. At the DNA level, this CDR3 is encoded by other sequences in the same sample as well. This rearrangement joins TRDV1 to TRDJ1; tentative D call: TRDD2 (5 bases). Matching the DNA to germline supplied the J gene, which TCRdb does not give. The length of the CDR3 is 18 residues. V lost 5 bases and J 0 bases, leaving 22 bases between the germline ends. The germline gives CDR1 TSWWSYY, CDR2 QGS. In DNA, the CDR3 is TGTGCTCTTGGGAACCTGCCTACGAAGTCTACGTACACCGATAAACTCATCTTT. Protein: CALGNLPTKSTYTDKLIF.

This clone was seen a handful of times. TCRdb assigns this DNA the protein of a much larger clone, which departs from its translation at residue 20; this likely reflects a read error, and the protein shown comes from translating the DNA. The chain's CDR3 is CAFPDTLLGDPNHSYTDKLTF. As DNA, the CDR3 is TGTGCCTTCCCTGATACCCTACTGGGGGACCCAAATCACTCGTACACCGATAAACTCACCTTT. The rearrangement uses TRDV3 and TRDJ1, with 9 bases that match TRDD3. This CDR3 has 21 residues. Germline V gene data show CDR1 as TVYSNPD and CDR2 as GDNSRS (reference sequence). Combining the CDR3 with reference TRDV3 and TRDJ1 gives the whole variable domain CDKVTQSSPDQTVASGSEVVLLCTYDTVYSNPDLFWYRIRPDYSFQFVFYGDNSRSEGADFTQGRFSVKHILTQKAFHLVISPVRTEDSATYYCAFPDTLLGDPNHSYTDKLTFGKGTRVTVEP.

This clone was seen more than once but under ten times. A far larger clone is just one base off, so this is likely a read error. This CDR3 is also generated by other DNA sequences in the sample. The chain employs TRDV1 and TRDJ1, with a weak D call TRDD2 (7 bases). This CDR3 comprises 24 residues. The ends were cut back, 0 bases at V and 0 bases at J, with 35 bases in the middle. The germline CDR1 and CDR2 sequences are TSWWSYY and QGS. The CDR3, as DNA: TGTGCTCTTGGGGAACTCGGTTTCTTACTTCCTAGGCGATTCCTGGGGCGAAACACCGATAAACTCATCTTT. Translating it yields CALGELGFLLPRRFLGRNTDKLIF.

This clone was picked up a small number of times. This is likely an artifact of a read error, given a far larger clone one base away. The chain recombines TRDV1 with TRDJ1; 8 bases are shared with TRDD3. The J gene comes from matching the DNA to germline here; TCRdb lacks it. CDR1 is TSWWSYY and CDR2 is QGS in the germline V gene. With V trimmed by 1 base and J by 0 bases, 28 bases remained unmatched. The CDR3 totals 24 residues. The CDR3, as DNA: TGTGCTCTTGGGGAACCTCTGTCAAGCCTGGCCCAAGAGCTGGGGGACCCGTACACCGATAAACTCATCTTT. Protein sequence: CALGEPLSSLAQELGDPYTDKLIF.

Ten or more counts support this clone. TCRdb records a much larger clone's protein for this DNA, with a difference at residue 3 that likely arises from a read error; the protein given is the translation of the DNA. The chain is built from TRDV1 and TRDJ1; D may be TRDD3 (6 bases). Germline V gene sequence: CDR1 TSWWSYY, CDR2 QGS. CDR3 size: 12 residues. The DNA of the CDR3 is TGTGCTCCTGGGGAGACCCAGAGTAGGCTCATCTTT. Amino acid sequence: CAPGETQSRLIF.

About this clone itself: A read error is the likely source, as a far larger clone sits one nucleotide away. Other DNA sequences of this sample code for an identical CDR3. V is TRDV1 and J is TRDJ1, with a weak D call TRDD3 (5 bases). The J gene was not available in TCRdb and was assigned here by matching the DNA to germline segments. The length of the CDR3 is 16 residues. Germline assignment: CDR1 TSWWSYY and CDR2 QGS. Deletions cut 3 bases from V and 1 base from J, with 15 bases between. CDR3 amino acids: CALGELSRYSTDKLIF. Here the CDR3 DNA reads TGTGCTCTTGGGGAGCTGTCCCGATACAGCACCGATAAACTCATCTTT.

As concerns this clone: TCRdb shows a much larger clone's protein in place of this DNA's translation, and the two differ at residue 9, likely through a read error; the protein shown is translated from the DNA. CDR3 coding DNA: TGTGCCTTTAGTAAATTCCTACCTACCGTACTGGGGGATACTATCACCGATAAACTCATCTTT. The encoded protein is CAFSKFLPTVLGDTITDKLIF. The gene calls are TRDV3 and TRDJ1; 12 nucleotides match TRDD3. Matching the DNA to germline supplied the J gene, which TCRdb does not give. CDR1 is TVYSNPD, CDR2 GDNSRS, per germline (reference sequence). V was pared by 0 bases and J by 1 base, with 21 bases of the junction left unmatched. The CDR3 runs 21 residues. Looking up the rest from reference TRDV3 and TRDJ1 gives the full variable domain: CDKVTQSSPDQTVASGSEVVLLCTYDTVYSNPDLFWYRIRPDYSFQFVFYGDNSRSEGADFTQGRFSVKHILTQKAFHLVISPVRTEDSATYYCAFSKFLPTVLGDTITDKLIFGKGTRVTVEP.